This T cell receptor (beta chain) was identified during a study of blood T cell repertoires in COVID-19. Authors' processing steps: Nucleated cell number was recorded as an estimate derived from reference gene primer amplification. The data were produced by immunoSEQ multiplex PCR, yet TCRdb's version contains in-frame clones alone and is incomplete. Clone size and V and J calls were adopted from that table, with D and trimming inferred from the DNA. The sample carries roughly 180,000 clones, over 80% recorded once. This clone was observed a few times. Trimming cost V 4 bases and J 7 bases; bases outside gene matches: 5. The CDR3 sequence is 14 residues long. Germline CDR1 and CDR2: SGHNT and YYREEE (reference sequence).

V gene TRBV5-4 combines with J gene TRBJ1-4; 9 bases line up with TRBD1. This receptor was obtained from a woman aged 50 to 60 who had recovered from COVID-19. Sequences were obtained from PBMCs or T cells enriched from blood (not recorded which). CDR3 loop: CASSPGQGTEKLFF. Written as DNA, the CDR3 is TGTGCCAGCAGCCCCGGACAGGGGACTGAAAAACTGTTTTTT.